A single sample is the source of the 22 T cell receptor beta chains below, sequenced in a study of T cells in Graves' hyperthyroidism and ophthalmopathy. The TCR beta CDR3 regions underwent amplification using RNA transcripts as the source. Researchers ran a first-round RT-PCR on the TCR CDR3 using the HTBI primer set. TCRdb processed the multiplex PCR reads anew with MiXCR; each CDR3 protein has one entry. This table holds 250,000 to 300,000 distinct CDR3 sequences, 12% to 15% found once. Sequenced sample: blood. Receptors were obtained from a woman aged 50 to 65 with Graves' hyperthyroidism that later progressed to Graves' ophthalmopathy.

This clonotype has just a few counts. The rearrangement joins TRBV11-2 to TRBJ2-1; D gene uncertain. CDR3 size: 15 residues. Germline CDR1 reads SGHAT; CDR2 reads FQNNGV. Trimming removed 5 bases from V and 4 bases from J, with 15 bases in between. Here the CDR3 DNA reads TGTGCCAGCAGCCGAACTGTGGTCGGGTACAATGAGCAGTTCTTC. Translating gives CASSRTVVGYNEQFF.

In its sample, this clonotype was seen many times. Here the CDR3 reads CASSLGFSLTEAFF. The DNA for the CDR3 is TGTGCCAGCAGTTTGGGGTTCTCGCTCACGGAAGCTTTCTTT. The chain links TRBV28 to TRBJ1-1; the D is unclear. The V gene's germline CDR1 is MDHEN and CDR2 SYDVKM. The CDR3 totals 14 residues. V was cut by 3 bases and J by 8 bases, with 16 bases left in between.

The rearrangement uses TRBV4-1 and TRBJ1-2; 9 nucleotides align to TRBD1. This CDR3 is built from 16 residues. Germline CDR1 and CDR2: MGHRA and YSYEKL. V was clipped by 3 bases and J by 1 base; unmatched bases: 6. The CDR3 sequence is CASSQVGTGNNYGYTF. Here the CDR3 DNA reads TGCGCCAGCAGCCAGGTGGGGACAGGGAATAACTATGGCTACACCTTC.

On this clonotype itself: With a much larger clone just one base away, this may be a read error. Here the CDR3 reads CSVELGYWTQYF. In DNA, the CDR3 is TGCAGTGTTGAGCTAGGGTATTGGACGCAGTATTTT. The chain has TRBV20-1 and TRBJ2-3, with D unresolved. CDR3 size: 12 residues. V lost 7 bases, J lost 9 bases, and 17 bases lay in between. CDR1 DFQATT and CDR2 SNEGSKA come from the germline V gene (reference sequence).

This clonotype was counted many times. V is TRBV11-2 and J is TRBJ2-7; the D call may be TRBD1 or TRBD2 (5 bases each). V lost 1 base and J lost 2, with 15 bases in between. The CDR3 is 16 amino acids. The germline CDR1 and CDR2 sequences are SGHAT and FQNNGV. CDR3 DNA sequence: TGTGCCAGCAGCTTAGTAGCCGGGACGGCAACCTACGAGCAGTACTTC. It is translated as CASSLVAGTATYEQYF.

This chain connects TRBV7-3 to TRBJ2-2; 11 bases align to TRBD2. Germline assignment: CDR1 SGHTA and CDR2 FQGTGA. J lost 4 bases, V lost 5 bases, and 12 bases had no gene match. There are 18 residues in the CDR3. The CDR3, as DNA: TGTGCCAGCAGCCCCCCCCCCGGGACTAGCGGTTCCACCGGGGAGCTGTTTTTT. This gives the protein CASSPPPGTSGSTGELFF.

In its sample, this clonotype was seen many times. The chain couples TRBV28 to TRBJ2-1; D not certain. The CDR3 is 11 residues long. CDR1 and CDR2 (germline): MDHEN, SYDVKM. Trimming pared 6 bases from V and 12 bases from J, leaving 12 bases between. This CDR3 reads CASSPVGAQFF. The CDR3 nucleotides are TGTGCCAGCAGCCCGGTGGGCGCGCAGTTCTTC.

In this sample, this clonotype turned up many times. The chain carries TRBV28 and TRBJ2-2, with D possibly called TRBD1 or TRBD2 (5 bases each). The CDR3 has 14 amino acids. Trimming cost V 5 bases and J 6 bases, with 13 bases left between them. The germline V gene has CDR1 MDHEN and CDR2 SYDVKM. CDR3 residues: CASSTPGSPGELFF. The CDR3 nucleotides read TGTGCCAGCAGTACTCCAGGGAGTCCCGGGGAGCTGTTTTTT. Looking up the rest from reference TRBV28 and TRBJ2-2 gives the full variable domain: DVKVTQSSRYLVKRTGEKVFLECVQDMDHENMFWYRQDPGLGLRLIYFSYDVKMKEKGDIPEGYSVSREKKERFSLILESASTNQTSMYLCASSTPGSPGELFFGEGSRLTVL.

This clonotype has at least ten counts. This chain links TRBV28 with TRBJ2-5, with D unresolved. The CDR3 covers 14 residues. Germline V CDR1 and CDR2: MDHEN, SYDVKM. Trimming shortened V by 3 bases and J by 8 bases, and 16 bases separated the two germline ends. CDR3: CASSLLSPVDTQYF. The CDR3 DNA is TGTGCCAGCAGTTTGTTATCTCCCGTGGATACCCAGTACTTC. Complete variable domain (other parts from reference TRBV28 and TRBJ2-5): DVKVTQSSRYLVKRTGEKVFLECVQDMDHENMFWYRQDPGLGLRLIYFSYDVKMKEKGDIPEGYSVSREKKERFSLILESASTNQTSMYLCASSLLSPVDTQYFGPGTRLLVL.

This clonotype came up many times. The chain recombines TRBV12-3 or TRBV12-4 with TRBJ1-2; no reliable D call. V lost 10 bases and J lost 0, with 12 bases in between. The CDR3 totals 13 residues. This CDR3 is CAIAAGPNYGYTF. The CDR3 region has the DNA TGTGCCATCGCGGCAGGACCTAACTATGGCTACACCTTC.

As regards this clonotype: This may stem from a read error, because a much larger clone lies one nucleotide away. The V and J genes are TRBV20-1 and TRBJ1-1; D is perhaps TRBD1 (5 bases). Trimming cost V 7 bases and J 1 base, with 19 bases left between them. The CDR3 has 15 residues. From germline, CDR1 is DFQATT and CDR2 SNEGSKA (reference sequence). The CDR3 bases are TGCAGTGTTAGCGGAGTACAGGAGAGGAACACTGAAGCTTTCTTT. Its protein product is CSVSGVQERNTEAFF.

In DNA, the CDR3 is TGTGCCAGCAGCCCCACCGGGACTAGCGGAGAAATCAATGAGCAGTTCTTC. It encodes CASSPTGTSGEINEQFF. V usage is TRBV3-1 and J usage is TRBJ2-1; 11 nucleotides match TRBD2. CDR3 length: 17 residues. With 4 bases clipped from V and 6 bases from J, the junction kept 11 bases outside the gene matches. Per germline, CDR1 LGHDT and CDR2 YNNKEL (reference sequence).

The rearrangement links TRBV3-1 to TRBJ1-4; no reliable D call. The CDR3 runs 12 residues. The germline CDR1 and CDR2 sequences are LGHDT and YNNKEL (reference sequence). Trimming shortened V by 0 bases and J by 10 bases, and 6 bases separated the two germline ends. The CDR3 reads CASSQDAGKLFF. Here the CDR3 DNA reads TGTGCCAGCAGCCAAGATGCGGGAAAACTGTTTTTT.

The chain uses TRBV19 and TRBJ2-3; 8 bases match TRBD2. The CDR3 loop spans 16 amino acids. J gave up 1 base and V 4 bases, and 7 bases lay outside the gene matches. Germline V CDR1 and CDR2: LNHDA, SQIVND (reference sequence). This CDR3 is CASSNPSLAGTDTQYF. In DNA form, the CDR3 reads TGTGCCAGTAGTAACCCCTCACTAGCGGGCACAGATACGCAGTATTTT.

This clonotype was detected only a few times. The chain couples TRBV27 to TRBJ2-2; 11 bases fit TRBD1. The V gene's germline CDR1 is MNHEY and CDR2 SMNVEV (reference sequence). V gave up 2 bases and J gave up 7 bases; unmatched junction bases: 6. The CDR3 length is 16 residues. The DNA for the CDR3 is TGTGCCAGCAGTTTAGACGGACAGGGGGCAATCGGGGAGCTGTTTTTT. Translated: CASSLDGQGAIGELFF.

A word on this clonotype: A read error may explain this, as a much larger clone is one base away. The rearrangement uses TRBV27 and TRBJ2-5; D not resolved. With 5 bases removed from V and 2 bases from J, the gap between germline ends came to 12 bases. Germline V gene sequence: CDR1 MNHEY, CDR2 SMNVEV (reference sequence). CDR3 length equals 14 residues. DNA of the CDR3: TGTGCCAGCAGTGCTCGTGTAACACAAGAGACCCAGTACTTC. Translated, it gives CASSARVTQETQYF.

In this sample, this clonotype turned up many times. This chain connects TRBV27 to TRBJ2-2, with D hard to call. The germline CDR1 and CDR2 sequences are MNHEY and SMNVEV (reference sequence). This CDR3 is built from 12 residues. Trimming shortened V by 6 bases and J by 7 bases, and 9 bases separated the two germline ends. DNA of the CDR3: TGTGCCAGCAGCATTAGGGACGGGGAGCTGTTTTTT. Translation: CASSIRDGELFF.

The V gene is TRBV5-4, the J gene TRBJ1-2, with unresolved D. The CDR3 has 16 residues. Deletions cut 4 bases from V and 14 bases from J, with 30 bases between. Germline CDR1 and CDR2: SGHNT and YYREEE (reference sequence). The CDR3 reads CASSRSGVLSLLKDTF. The CDR3 DNA reads as TGTGCCAGCAGCCGATCTGGCGTTCTCTCCCTACTAAAGGATACCTTC.

The chain links TRBV7-9 to TRBJ2-1; TRBD2 matches 9 bases. V trimming: 5 bases; J trimming: 4 bases; junction bases outside the gene matches: 6. CDR1 SEHNR and CDR2 FQNEAQ come from the germline V gene (reference sequence). The CDR3 contains 15 residues. The CDR3 region is CASSRKAGGYNEQFF. In DNA form, the CDR3 reads TGTGCCAGCAGCAGGAAAGCGGGAGGATACAATGAGCAGTTCTTC. Using reference TRBV7-9 and TRBJ2-1 for the parts outside the CDR3, the full variable domain is DTGVSQNPRHKITKRGQNVTFRCDPISEHNRLYWYRQTLGQGPEFLTYFQNEAQLEKSRLLSDRFSAERPKGSFSTLEIQRTEQGDSAMYLCASSRKAGGYNEQFFGPGTRLTVL.

This clonotype was observed many times. V is TRBV5-1 and J is TRBJ1-1; 8 bases agree with TRBD1. This CDR3 region has 14 residues. J was trimmed by 7 bases and V by 1 base; bases with no gene match: 6. Germline CDR1 reads SGHRS; CDR2 reads YFSETQ. CDR3 sequence reads: CASSLLTTGDEAFF. As DNA, the CDR3 is TGCGCCAGCAGCTTGTTGACGACAGGGGATGAAGCTTTCTTT. Full variable domain (missing parts from reference TRBV5-1 and TRBJ1-1): KAGVTQTPRYLIKTRGQQVTLSCSPISGHRSVSWYQQTPGQGLQFLFEYFSETQRNKGNFPGRFSGRQFSNSRSEMNVSTLELGDSALYLCASSLLTTGDEAFFGQGTRLTVV.

The table lists this clonotype with many counts. This chain uses TRBV12-3 or TRBV12-4 with TRBJ1-2; TRBD1 is a possible D gene (5 bases). Trimming took 7 bases from V and 7 from J, leaving 22 bases between them. The CDR3 spans 15 residues. CDR3 sequence (DNA): TGTGCCAGCAATCCCGGGGGGGGTCCTGTGAGTGGCTACACCTTC. Translated: CASNPGGGPVSGYTF.

This clonotype has a handful of counts. The V and J genes are TRBV6-1 and TRBJ2-1; D call uncertain. CDR3 length equals 15 residues. CDR1 MNHNS and CDR2 SASEGT come from the germline V gene. V lost 7 bases to trimming and J lost 2 bases, with 15 bases between them. In DNA form, the CDR3 reads TGTGCCAGCATCCAGGCCGACCCTCCCTACAATGAGCAGTTCTTC. As protein: CASIQADPPYNEQFF.